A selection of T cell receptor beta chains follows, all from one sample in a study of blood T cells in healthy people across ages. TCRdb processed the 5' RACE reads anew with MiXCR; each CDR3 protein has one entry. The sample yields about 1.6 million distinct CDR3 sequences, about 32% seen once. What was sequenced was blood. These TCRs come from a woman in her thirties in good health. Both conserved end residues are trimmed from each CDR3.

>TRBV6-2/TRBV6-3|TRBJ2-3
ASRSHAGQGTDTQY
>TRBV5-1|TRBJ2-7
ASSPAGIGGLGSYEQY
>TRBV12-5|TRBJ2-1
ASGLDGWNEQF
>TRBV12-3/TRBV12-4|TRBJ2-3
ASSPPTSRGTDTQY
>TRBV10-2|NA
ASSGRGTNLRYEQY
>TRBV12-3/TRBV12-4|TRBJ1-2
ASSDRGWYGYT
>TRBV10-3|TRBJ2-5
AISPRSSQETQY
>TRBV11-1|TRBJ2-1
ASSYGPTSGRGKYNEQF
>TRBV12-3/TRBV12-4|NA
ASTRGSREQY
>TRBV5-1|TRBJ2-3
ASSNAGTSSDTQY
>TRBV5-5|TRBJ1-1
ASSPRFWNAEAF
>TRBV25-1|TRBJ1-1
ASSDGTGATEAF
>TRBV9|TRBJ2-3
ASSVGSSGGTDTQY
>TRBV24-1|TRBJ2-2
AASDPQGSGELF
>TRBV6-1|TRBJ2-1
ASSEVGRREQF
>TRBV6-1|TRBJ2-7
ASTGTRTGSYEQY
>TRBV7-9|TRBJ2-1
ASSFRTPSSYNEQF
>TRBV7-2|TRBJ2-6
ASSPGPGRGSSGANVLT
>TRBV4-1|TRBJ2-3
ASSQATGYTQY
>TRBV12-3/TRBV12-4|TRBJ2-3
ANSPHLGRTDTQY
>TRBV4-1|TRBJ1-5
ASSQVRGVAPQH
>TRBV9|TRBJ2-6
ASSARIDSGANVLT
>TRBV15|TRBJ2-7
ATSRTGPEQY
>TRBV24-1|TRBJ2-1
ATSEGRGAYNEQF
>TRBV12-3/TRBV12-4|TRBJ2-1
ASSLALNEQF
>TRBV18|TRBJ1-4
ASSPQPGEKLF
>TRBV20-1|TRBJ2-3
SATGQTATDTQY
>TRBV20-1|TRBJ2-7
SARDVGNAYEQY
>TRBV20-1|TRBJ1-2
SASDKLNYGYT
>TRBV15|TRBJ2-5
ATSRAWGIGTDQETQY
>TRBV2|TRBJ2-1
ASTGTFGQNKNEQF
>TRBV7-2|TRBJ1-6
ASSPTLSHNSPLH
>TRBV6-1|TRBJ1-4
ASSEAPEKLF
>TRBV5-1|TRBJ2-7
ASSLVRGSEQY
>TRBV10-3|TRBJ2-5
AISQVGQGNRETQY
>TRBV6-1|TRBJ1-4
ASCITISTNEKLF
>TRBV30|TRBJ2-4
ALQRDRDYVQY
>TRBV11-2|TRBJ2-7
ASSLGLGFRGSYEQY
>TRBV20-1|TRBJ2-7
SARGRVEYEQY
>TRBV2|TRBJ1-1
ASRPQGASGHTEAF
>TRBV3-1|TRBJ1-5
ASSQTLGQPQH
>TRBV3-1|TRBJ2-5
ASGQRGYFGETQY
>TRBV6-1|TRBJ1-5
ASSGYINQPQH
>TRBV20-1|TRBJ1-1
SAPPSYTEAF
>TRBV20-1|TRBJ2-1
SASRLAGGSDEQF
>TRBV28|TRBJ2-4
ASSYRGAQNIQY
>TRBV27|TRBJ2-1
ASSFPGGVSYNEQF
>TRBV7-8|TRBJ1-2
ASSPTWSSNYGYT
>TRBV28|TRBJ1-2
ASSFLDRDPGYT
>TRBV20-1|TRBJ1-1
SARVGTGIKEAF
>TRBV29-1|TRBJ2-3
SVEGSAGTGTDTQY
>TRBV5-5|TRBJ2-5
ASSLVRPGGYQETQY
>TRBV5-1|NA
ASSLAATSGGTYEQY
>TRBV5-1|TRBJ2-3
ASKRDSTDTQY
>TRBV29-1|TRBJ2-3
SVETSVRTTDTQY
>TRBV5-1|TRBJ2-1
ASGQESYNEQF